The 32 T cell receptor beta chains reported below all come from one sample, sequenced in a study of Ad26.COV2.S vaccination and SARS-CoV-2 variants. Treatment: some 20 received Ad26.COV2.S at low or high dose, single or two shots; 5 received placebo; per-sample allocation not given. Samples came from day 63 after the first vaccine or placebo injection. Here immunoSEQ multiplex PCR was the method, and the copy in TCRdb shows in-frame clones only, minus some. The sample consists of approximately 400,000 clones, 83% of them appearing once. The material sequenced was peripheral blood, taken in a trial of Ad26.COV2.S vaccine versus placebo. Receptors originate from a person aged 18-65 years who received the Ad26.COV2.S COVID-19 vaccine or a placebo.

CDR3 region: CASSSILSDTQYF. The CDR3 nucleotides read TGTGCCAGCAGCTCTATCTTATCGGATACGCAGTATTTT. The chain is built from TRBV5-4 and TRBJ2-3; D gene unclear. V was trimmed by 3 bases and J by 6 bases, leaving 11 bases between them. The CDR3 has 13 amino acids. Germline CDR1 is SGHNT and CDR2 is YYREEE (reference sequence). Full variable domain (outside the CDR3, taken from reference TRBV5-4 and TRBJ2-3): ETGVTQSPTHLIKTRGQQVTLRCSSQSGHNTVSWYQQALGQGPQFIFQYYREEENGRGNFPPRFSGLQFPNYSSELNVNALELDDSALYLCASSSILSDTQYFGPGTRLTVL.

The chain recombines TRBV7-9 with TRBJ1-1; no clear D. Germline loops: CDR1 SEHNR, CDR2 FQNEAQ (reference sequence). The CDR3 totals 11 residues. With 1 base removed from V and 7 bases from J, the gap between germline ends came to 4 bases. The CDR3 DNA sequence: TGTGCCAGCAGCTTAGGGGGTGAAGCTTTCTTT. Its protein is CASSLGGEAFF.

The chain is built from TRBV10-3 and TRBJ1-2; D is perhaps TRBD1 (5 bases). The CDR3 runs 15 residues. The V gene lost 3 bases and the J gene lost 7 bases, with 18 bases spanning the gap. Germline V gives CDR1 ENHRY, CDR2 SYGVKD. The CDR3 nucleotides read TGTGCCATCAGTGAAGGGGCCCGACGGGGTACTGGCTACACCTTC. Protein: CAISEGARRGTGYTF.

This clone was seen just once. V and J are TRBV13 and TRBJ2-7, with D hard to call. The germline gives CDR1 PRHDT, CDR2 FYEKMQ (reference sequence). The CDR3 sequence is 13 residues long. The V end lost 6 bases, the J end lost 2 bases, and 11 bases lay between the germline ends. The CDR3 protein is CASSPSPPYEQYF. The DNA for the CDR3 is TGTGCCAGCAGTCCCTCCCCTCCCTACGAGCAGTACTTC.

The rearrangement uses TRBV18 and TRBJ1-1; D not resolved. V lost 1 base and J lost 8, with 11 bases in between. The length of the CDR3 is 13 residues. Germline V gene sequence: CDR1 KGHSH, CDR2 LQKENI. In DNA, the CDR3 is TGTGCCAGCTCACCACAAGGAGGTTTAGAAGCTTTCTTT. Protein sequence: CASSPQGGLEAFF.

This clone was detected only a few times. This sequence joins TRBV11-3 and TRBJ2-7; TRBD1 aligns across 9 bases. V gave up 5 bases and J gave up 6 bases; unmatched junction bases: 2. Germline CDR1 and CDR2: SGHNT and YENEEA. This CDR3 has 12 residues. The CDR3 here is CASSRQGGEQYF. In nucleotides, the CDR3 is TGTGCCAGCAGCCGACAGGGGGGCGAGCAGTACTTC.

The chain is built from TRBV7-2 and TRBJ1-2, with D possibly being TRBD1 (6 bases). V was clipped by 2 bases and J by 8 bases, with 15 bases between them. The CDR3 has 14 amino acids. CDR1 SGHTA and CDR2 FQGNSA come from the germline V gene. CDR3 nucleotides: TGTGCCAGCAGCTTAAGAACAGGGAGGCGAGGCTACACCTTC. Translation: CASSLRTGRRGYTF. The full variable domain, rest sourced from reference TRBV7-2 and TRBJ1-2, is GAGVSQSPSNKVTEKGKDVELRCDPISGHTALYWYRQSLGQGLEFLIYFQGNSAPDKSGLPSDRFSAERTGGSVSTLTIQRTQQEDSAVYLCASSLRTGRRGYTFGSGTRLTVV.

The rearrangement links TRBV30 to TRBJ2-7; no clear D gene. CDR3 length: 14 residues. V shed 0 bases and J shed 1 base, with 10 bases lying between them. The V gene's germline CDR1 is GTSNPN and CDR2 SVGIG (reference sequence). CDR3 sequence (DNA): TGTGCCTGGAGTGTAGGGTTGACATCCTACGAGCAGTACTTC. Protein product: CAWSVGLTSYEQYF.

The chain has TRBV19 and TRBJ1-2; D possibly corresponds to TRBD1 (6 bases). V dropped 1 base and J dropped 0 bases, with 15 bases sitting between them. Germline V gives CDR1 LNHDA, CDR2 SQIVND (reference sequence). The CDR3 runs to 17 residues. The chain's CDR3 is CASSIAPTGIANYGYTF. CDR3 nucleotide sequence: TGTGCCAGTAGTATAGCCCCCACAGGGATCGCTAACTATGGCTACACCTTC.

The chain couples TRBV6-1 to TRBJ1-5, with 10 nucleotides matching TRBD1. The CDR3 has 15 residues. Looked up from germline, CDR1 is MNHNS and CDR2 is SASEGT. The junction had 6 bases not matched to a gene; V was cut back by 3 bases and J by 7 bases. CDR3 residues: CASSDRTGGRQPQHF. DNA of the CDR3: TGTGCCAGCAGTGACCGGACAGGGGGGCGACAGCCCCAGCATTTT.

This chain connects TRBV19 to TRBJ1-5; 11 bases agree with TRBD1. V dropped 7 bases and J dropped 7; count of bases not matched to a gene: 3. The CDR3 sequence is 13 residues long. In germline, CDR1 is LNHDA, CDR2 SQIVND (reference sequence). The CDR3 loop is CASTGTGGQPQHF. CDR3 sequence (DNA): TGTGCCAGTACCGGGACAGGGGGACAGCCCCAGCATTTT.

The chain combines TRBV5-4 with TRBJ2-5; D possibly corresponds to TRBD2 (6 bases). Between the trimmed V and J ends, which lost 2 bases and 4 bases, there was a span of 9 bases. Germline values: CDR1 SGHNT, CDR2 YYREEE (reference sequence). CDR3 length: 13 amino acids. CDR3 nucleotides: TGTGCCAGCAGCTTTGGGGGACTAGAGACCCAGTACTTC. Translation gives CASSFGGLETQYF.

This clone was observed a single time. This chain joins TRBV30 and TRBJ2-5; possible D gene TRBD2, 5 bases. Germline V gene data show CDR1 as GTSNPN and CDR2 as SVGIG (reference sequence). CDR3 length: 14 residues. V was shortened by 3 bases and J by 5 bases, with 16 bases between the two germline ends. CDR3 region: CAWRLSYRGETQYF. In DNA form, the CDR3 reads TGTGCCTGGAGACTGTCGTACCGCGGGGAGACCCAGTACTTC.

The chain employs TRBV7-6 and TRBJ2-7; 11 nucleotides match TRBD1. The CDR3 covers 16 residues. The ends lost 4 bases at V and 6 bases at J; junction bases unmatched: 11. Germline CDR1 reads SGHVS; CDR2 reads FNYEAQ. CDR3 sequence reads: CASSYHRDRGGSEQYF. The DNA for the CDR3 is TGTGCCAGCAGCTATCACCGGGACAGGGGGGGATCCGAGCAGTACTTC.

This clone has just a few counts. The chain carries TRBV12-5 and TRBJ2-2; the D gene could be TRBD1 or TRBD2 (5 bases each). Germline V gene sequence: CDR1 LGHNT, CDR2 FRNRAP. Trimming pared 2 bases from V and 5 bases from J, leaving 9 bases between. The CDR3 extends over 14 amino acids. The CDR3 DNA sequence: TGTGCTAGTGGTTTGTTCGGGGCGACCGGGGAGCTGTTTTTT. Residues: CASGLFGATGELFF.

This rearrangement joins TRBV18 to TRBJ1-2; 7 bases fit TRBD1. V shed 3 bases and J 7 bases; nucleotides not matched to a gene: 8. This CDR3 is 14 amino acids long. Looked up from germline, CDR1 is KGHSH and CDR2 is LQKENI. The CDR3 sequence: CASSPLRDSGGYTF. The CDR3 bases are TGTGCCAGCTCACCGCTCCGGGACAGCGGTGGCTACACCTTC.

The chain carries TRBV6-5 and TRBJ1-2; D not certain. Germline values: CDR1 MNHEY, CDR2 SVGAGI. The germline V and J ends were trimmed by 7 bases and 5 bases, with 14 bases remaining between them. The CDR3 totals 13 residues. In DNA, the CDR3 is TGTGCCAGCACCGCACGTGCCCTATATGGCTACACCTTC. This codes for CASTARALYGYTF.

J is TRBJ2-7 and V is TRBV21-1; the tabulated D call, TRBD1, remains unverified against the DNA. TRBV21-1 is tagged as a pseudogene. The CDR3 totals 17 residues. The CDR3 sequence is CASSIETGINYPYEQYF. CDR3 sequence (DNA): TGTGCCAGCAGCATAGAGACAGGGATTAATTATCCCTACGAGCAGTACTTC.

This rearrangement joins TRBV7-9 to TRBJ2-3; perhaps TRBD1 as D (5 bases). The germline V gene encodes CDR1 SEHNR and CDR2 FQNEAQ (reference sequence). Trimming shortened V by 1 base and J by 4 bases, and 9 bases separated the two germline ends. There are 14 residues in the CDR3. The CDR3 DNA follows: TGTGCCAGCAGCTTAGGCCAGGGCCCAGATACGCAGTATTTT. Amino acid sequence: CASSLGQGPDTQYF. The full variable domain, its missing parts supplied by reference TRBV7-9 and TRBJ2-3, is DTGVSQNPRHKITKRGQNVTFRCDPISEHNRLYWYRQTLGQGPEFLTYFQNEAQLEKSRLLSDRFSAERPKGSFSTLEIQRTEQGDSAMYLCASSLGQGPDTQYFGPGTRLTVL.

The gene calls are TRBV13 and TRBJ2-7; 9 nucleotides line up with TRBD1. Trimming cost V 5 bases and J 5 bases; bases outside gene matches: 7. Per the germline V gene, CDR1 is PRHDT and CDR2 is FYEKMQ (reference sequence). The CDR3 covers 14 residues. CDR3 in amino acids: CASSPRDRAHEQYF. The DNA of the CDR3 is TGTGCCAGCAGCCCGCGGGACAGGGCCCACGAGCAGTACTTC.

The CDR3 region is CASSPGSPLTGELFF. As DNA, the CDR3 is TGTGCCAGCAGCCCCGGCAGTCCCCTCACCGGGGAGCTGTTTTTT. V and J are TRBV7-3 and TRBJ2-2; D unclear. Germline loops: CDR1 SGHTA, CDR2 FQGTGA. CDR3 size: 15 residues. Trimming left V 5 bases short and J 4 bases short, with 14 bases between.

The CDR3 loop reads CASCPQRGPSYEQYF. The CDR3, as DNA: TGTGCCAGCTGTCCCCAGCGGGGGCCTTCTTACGAGCAGTACTTC. This chain links TRBV6-6 with TRBJ2-7; 8 bases are a match to TRBD2. The germline V gene has CDR1 MNHNY and CDR2 SVGAGI (reference sequence). J was trimmed by 4 bases and V by 8 bases; bases with no gene match: 13. The CDR3 covers 15 residues.

The rearrangement links TRBV7-2 to TRBJ1-1; 7 bases align to TRBD1. V gave up 4 bases and J gave up 0 bases; unmatched junction bases: 8. Germline V gene data show CDR1 as SGHTA and CDR2 as FQGNSA. The length of the CDR3 is 16 residues. In nucleotides, the CDR3 is TGTGCCAGCAGCTCCCAGCCACAGGGGATGAACACTGAAGCTTTCTTT. This translates into CASSSQPQGMNTEAFF.

The gene calls are TRBV9 and TRBJ2-3; the D is unclear. Germline V gene lookup returns CDR1 SGDLS and CDR2 YYNGEE. CDR3 size: 14 residues. V was shortened by 3 bases and J by 10 bases, with 18 bases between the two germline ends. CDR3 nucleotides: TGTGCCAGCAGCGCGCAGCTGACCCACCAGGCGCAGTATTTT. This translates into CASSAQLTHQAQYF.

V gene TRBV7-2 combines with J gene TRBJ2-3; TRBD2 aligns across 11 bases. Germline values: CDR1 SGHTA, CDR2 FQGNSA. V trimming: 11 bases; J trimming: 5 bases; junction bases outside the gene matches: 21. CDR3 length equals 18 residues. The CDR3 DNA sequence: TGTGCCTCCCATGCCCCTGGGGTTAGCGGGAGGGCTAGAGATACGCAGTATTTT. Translation: CASHAPGVSGRARDTQYF.

V usage is TRBV5-6 and J usage is TRBJ1-2, with D possibly being TRBD1 (6 bases). CDR1 and CDR2 (germline): SGHDT, YYEEEE. The CDR3 sequence is 14 residues long. With 0 bases removed from V and 4 bases from J, the gap between germline ends came to 10 bases. CDR3 DNA: TGTGCCAGCAGCTTGGACACAGGGACCTATGGCTACACCTTC. Protein sequence: CASSLDTGTYGYTF.

This clone occurred a few times. The chain is built from TRBV21-1 and TRBJ1-6; the table's D call of TRBD1 was not tested on the DNA. TRBV21-1 is a recognized pseudogene. There are 15 residues in the CDR3. The CDR3 bases are TGTGCCAGCAGCACGCTGACACATTATAATTCACCCCTCCACTTT. As protein: CASSTLTHYNSPLHF.

The genes are TRBV19 and TRBJ1-4, with D uncertain. The length of the CDR3 is 15 residues. In germline, CDR1 is LNHDA, CDR2 SQIVND (reference sequence). V was pared by 8 bases and J by 0 bases, with 13 bases between. The CDR3 region is CASSPIGTTNEKLFF. The CDR3 nucleotides read TGTGCCAGTTCACCGATCGGAACAACTAATGAAAAACTGTTTTTT. Looking up the rest from reference TRBV19 and TRBJ1-4 gives the full variable domain: DGGITQSPKYLFRKEGQNVTLSCEQNLNHDAMYWYRQDPGQGLRLIYYSQIVNDFQKGDIAEGYSVSREKKESFPLTVTSAQKNPTAFYLCASSPIGTTNEKLFFGSGTQLSVL.

The V gene is TRBV5-4, the J gene TRBJ2-3; 11 bases agree with TRBD2. V lost 2 bases and J lost 4; bases outside the gene matches: 3. CDR3 length: 15 amino acids. Germline V gene sequence: CDR1 SGHNT, CDR2 YYREEE (reference sequence). The CDR3, as DNA: TGTGCCAGCAGCTTTACTAGCGGGGGCGCAGATACGCAGTATTTT. As protein: CASSFTSGGADTQYF.

The CDR3 sequence: CASSLGNTIYF. The CDR3 DNA reads as TGTGCCAGCAGCCTCGGAAACACCATATATTTT. J is TRBJ1-3 and V is TRBV9; D gene ambiguous. V gave up 4 bases and J gave up 4 bases, with 3 bases separating them. The CDR3 is 11 amino acids. CDR1 is SGDLS and CDR2 is YYNGEE in the germline V gene.

The chain links TRBV19 to TRBJ1-1; unclear D gene. The CDR3 runs to 14 residues. The germline V gene has CDR1 LNHDA and CDR2 SQIVND (reference sequence). The V and J ends lost 6 bases and 1 base respectively, with 12 bases between them. The CDR3 DNA sequence: TGTGCCAGTAGAAGTAGCAGTCCGAACACTGAAGCTTTCTTT. The encoded protein is CASRSSSPNTEAFF.

The V and J genes are TRBV7-2 and TRBJ1-3; D unresolved. This CDR3 has 16 residues. V was clipped by 1 base and J by 2 bases, with 12 bases between them. Germline V gives CDR1 SGHTA, CDR2 FQGNSA. This CDR3 is CASSLGRGIPGNTIYF. The CDR3 nucleotides are TGTGCCAGCAGCTTAGGGCGCGGTATTCCTGGAAACACCATATATTTT.